This T cell receptor beta chain derives from a study of OX40 agonist ivuxolimab in advanced cancers. For context, the study as a whole: Ivuxolimab was a fully human IgG2 agonistic monoclonal antibody targeting the costimulatory receptor OX40 (CD134). Intravenous ivuxolimab was administered to patients every 2 weeks at six dose levels: 0.01, 0.1, 0.3, 1.5, 3 and 10 mg/kg. Of the approximately 53 patients in dose escalation, about 20 had hepatocellular carcinoma, some 15 had melanoma, 9 had renal cell carcinoma and 9 had head and neck cancer. In the dose-escalation cohort, 70% to 85% of patients were male, and the mean age was approximately 60 years, with a range of roughly 23 to 85. Prior anti-PD-1, anti-PD-L1 or anti-CTLA-4 therapy was permitted, and checkpoint inhibitors had been received by about 36% of dose-escalation patients. Partial responses were achieved by three dose-escalation patients, of whom one had hepatocellular carcinoma and two had cutaneous melanoma. The purpose of peripheral TCRbeta sequencing was to test whether ivuxolimab changed TCR sequence diversity and led to clonal T-cell expansion. The monotherapy dose-escalation portion (N of about 47 patients) of the phase I ivuxolimab trial is reported in the paper. Results and caveats for the whole study, not just this receptor: Partial responders in the 0.1-3.0 mg/kg groups had among the lowest normalized peripheral clonal expansion, especially among CD8+ T cells. Low levels of normalized T-cell clonal expansion were also seen in some nonresponding patients. The antigen specificity of the clonally expanded peripheral T cells was not determined. After ivuxolimab, more expanded clones were found on average in CD8+ T cells than in CD4+ T cells. At doses of 0.1 to 3.0 mg/kg, clonal expansion of both CD4+ and CD8+ T cells in blood was seen between baseline and week 6.

Details on this clone: The antigen it recognizes is unknown. Per-base quality was not reported, and no clone a single base away is much larger than it.

Genomic DNA was isolated from the sorted cells so that the TCRbeta CDR3 region could be sequenced. TCRbeta CDR3 regions were sequenced using the immunoSEQ Assay. TCRdb obtained this table from immuneACCESS and retained in-frame rearrangements with V and J assigned. These tables miss some clones; where compared with another copy, unresolved V genes account for less than half of the shortfall, and the remainder is unexplained. This sample gives roughly 60,000 clones in total; 91% of them show up just once. Clones ranked in the top ten supply 11% to 15% of the sample. Patients with autoimmune disease history or receiving systemic immunosuppression were excluded from the trial. Peripheral blood for TCR sequencing was drawn from every dose cohort at baseline, at cycle 4 day 1 and at cycle 7 day 1. Samples came from an open-label, multicenter, first-in-human phase I dose-escalation trial of ivuxolimab. Adults with locally advanced or metastatic head and neck squamous cell, hepatocellular, melanoma or renal cell carcinoma were enrolled in the trial. CD4+ and CD8+ T cells were sorted separately from peripheral blood before TCR sequencing.

The receptor's source is an adult with an advanced solid tumor such as melanoma, head and neck, liver or kidney cancer. Sequencing was performed on CD4+ or CD8+ T cells sorted from blood, taken in a trial of the OX40 agonist ivuxolimab.

The CDR3 has the sequence CASSATGNYGYTF. Here is the DNA: TGTGCCAGCAGCGCGACAGGGAACTATGGCTACACCTTC. The chain couples TRBV7-3 to TRBJ1-2; 7 bases in the middle match TRBD1. The CDR3 runs 13 amino acids, cysteine and phenylalanine included. CDR3 DNA is the only sequence kept; it has 39 bases, read in frame from the first base. Trimming leaves V shorter by 5 bases and J shorter by 2 bases, with the junction holding 2 bases beyond the gene matches. Sequences SGHTA (CDR1) and FQGTGA (CDR2) are obtained from the germline V gene.